This TCR beta chain originates from a study of cytomegalovirus exposure and HLA in healthy donors. The PCR used 60 Vbeta and 13 Jbeta primers. Generated by immunoSEQ multiplex PCR, the TCRdb table keeps only in-frame clones and is missing some. The data contain tens of thousands of clones, approximately 72% of them singletons. Germline V CDR1 and CDR2: SGHNT, YYREEE (reference sequence). This CDR3 has 14 residues. V lost 0 bases and J 5 bases, leaving 12 bases between the germline ends. Note on this clone: As yet, its antigen is unknown.

Study-level results: As confirmed in vitro, three CMV-associated chains were specific for CMV antigens. Analyses of presence/absence relied on an assumption of roughly uniform sequencing depth across donors. The classifier was said to identify cytomegalovirus status with high specificity and sensitivity.

The chain couples TRBV5-4 to TRBJ2-7; D gene unclear. Sequencing was done on a sample of PBMCs. The origin of this receptor is a woman between 35 and 50 years old in good health and CMV-seronegative. This chain's CDR3 is CASSLVPQNDEQYF. The CDR3 nucleotides are TGTGCCAGCAGCTTGGTCCCCCAGAACGACGAGCAGTACTTC.